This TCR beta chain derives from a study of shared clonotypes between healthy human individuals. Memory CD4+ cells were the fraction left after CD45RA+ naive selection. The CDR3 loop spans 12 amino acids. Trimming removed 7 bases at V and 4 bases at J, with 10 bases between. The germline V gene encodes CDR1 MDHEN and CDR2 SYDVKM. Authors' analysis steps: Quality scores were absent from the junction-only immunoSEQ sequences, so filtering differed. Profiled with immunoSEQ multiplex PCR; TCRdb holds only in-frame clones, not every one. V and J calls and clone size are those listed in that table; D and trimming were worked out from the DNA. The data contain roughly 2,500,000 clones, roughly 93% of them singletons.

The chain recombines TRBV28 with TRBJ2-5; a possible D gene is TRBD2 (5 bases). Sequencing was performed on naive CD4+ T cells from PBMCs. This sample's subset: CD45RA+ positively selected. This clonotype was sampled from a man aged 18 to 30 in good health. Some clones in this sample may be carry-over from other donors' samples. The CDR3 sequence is CASMGAIETQYF. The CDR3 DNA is TGTGCCAGCATGGGAGCGATAGAGACCCAGTACTTC.